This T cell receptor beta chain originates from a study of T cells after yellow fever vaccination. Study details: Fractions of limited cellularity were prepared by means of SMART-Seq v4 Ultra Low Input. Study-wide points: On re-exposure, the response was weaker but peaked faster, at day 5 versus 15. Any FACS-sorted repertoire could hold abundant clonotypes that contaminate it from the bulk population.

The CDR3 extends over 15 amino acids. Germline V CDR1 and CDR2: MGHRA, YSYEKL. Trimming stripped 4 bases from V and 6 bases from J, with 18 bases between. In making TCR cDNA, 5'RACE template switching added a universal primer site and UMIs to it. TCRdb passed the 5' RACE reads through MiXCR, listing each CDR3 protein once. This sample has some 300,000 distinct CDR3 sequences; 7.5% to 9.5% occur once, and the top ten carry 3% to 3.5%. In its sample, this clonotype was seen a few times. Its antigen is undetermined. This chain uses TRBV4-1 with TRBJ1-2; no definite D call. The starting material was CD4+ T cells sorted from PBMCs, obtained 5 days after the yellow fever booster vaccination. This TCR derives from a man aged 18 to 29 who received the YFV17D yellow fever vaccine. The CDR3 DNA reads TGCGCCAGCAGCCCCTATACGTCGCTGGGGAATGGCTACACCTTC. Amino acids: CASSPYTSLGNGYTF.